The next 23 T cell receptor beta chains were all read from a single sample in a study of shared clonotypes between healthy human individuals. Naive CD8 isolation took CD45RO-negative cells positively selected for CCR7 and excluded terminally differentiated effector memory CD45RA+ cells. The assay was immunoSEQ multiplex PCR, and TCRdb's table has in-frame clones only and misses some. The sample holds around 2,100,000 clones; about 95% are singletons and the top ten take 0.95% to 1.5%. Sequenced input: naive CD8+ T cells sorted from blood. The source is a young man in good health.

V and J are TRBV9 and TRBJ2-2; the D call may be TRBD1 or TRBD2 (5 bases each). The CDR3 extends over 15 amino acids. V lost 3 bases to trimming and J lost 1 base, with 10 bases between them. Germline CDR1 is SGDLS and CDR2 is YYNGEE. In DNA, the CDR3 is TGTGCCAGCAGCGGACTTGGGGGGAACACCGGGGAGCTGTTTTTT. Protein sequence: CASSGLGGNTGELFF.

The rearrangement joins TRBV5-4 to TRBJ1-1; D unclear. Trimming removed 3 bases from V and 3 bases from J, with 9 bases in between. The germline V gene has CDR1 SGHNT and CDR2 YYREEE (reference sequence). This CDR3 is built from 13 residues. The CDR3 DNA sequence: TGTGCCAGCAGCTCCGACACGGACACTGAAGCTTTCTTT. Encoded protein: CASSSDTDTEAFF.

The chain employs TRBV7-9 and TRBJ1-1; 7 nucleotides agree with TRBD1. Germline trimming cut 2 bases from V and 4 bases from J; bases unmatched to any gene: 7. The CDR3 consists of 15 residues. CDR1 and CDR2 from the germline V gene are SEHNR and FQNEAQ (reference sequence). The CDR3 DNA sequence: TGTGCCAGCAGCTTAATGACAGGGTCGGGCACTGAAGCTTTCTTT. Protein product: CASSLMTGSGTEAFF.

The genes are TRBV7-9 and TRBJ2-1; D unclear. This CDR3 region has 15 residues. Germline V gives CDR1 SEHNR, CDR2 FQNEAQ (reference sequence). V lost 5 bases to trimming and J lost 6 bases, with 17 bases between them. CDR3 in amino acids: CASSPTPGSVNEQFF. The CDR3 DNA follows: TGTGCCAGCAGCCCGACACCAGGAAGTGTCAATGAGCAGTTCTTC.

The chain uses TRBV4-1 and TRBJ2-2; 10 nucleotides agree with TRBD2. Germline CDR1 and CDR2: MGHRA and YSYEKL. This CDR3 region has 20 residues. Trimming cost V 0 bases and J 2 bases; bases outside gene matches: 12. The CDR3 here is CASSQDNLGLAGENTGELFF. The CDR3 nucleotides read TGCGCCAGCAGCCAAGATAATCTGGGTCTAGCGGGGGAAAACACCGGGGAGCTGTTTTTT.

Points on this clone: Given a much more abundant clone one base away, this may be a read error. The sample carries other DNA sequences with the same CDR3. The gene calls are TRBV5-6 and TRBJ1-1; no clear D. This CDR3 contains 13 residues. Trimming shortened V by 1 base and J by 1 base, and 5 bases separated the two germline ends. Germline CDR1 and CDR2: SGHDT and YYEEEE. CDR3 DNA sequence: TGTGCCAGCAGCTTGCGGGGGAACACTGAAGCTTTCTTT. Protein sequence: CASSLRGNTEAFF.

This chain connects TRBV5-6 to TRBJ2-6; D might be TRBD1 or TRBD2, each matching 5 bases. The CDR3 contains 18 residues. Germline V gives CDR1 SGHDT, CDR2 YYEEEE. The ends were cut back, 1 base at V and 0 bases at J, with 14 bases in the middle. The CDR3 loop is CASSLKIRDGSGANVLTF. In DNA form, the CDR3 reads TGTGCCAGCAGCTTGAAAATCCGGGACGGCTCTGGGGCCAACGTCCTGACTTTC.

V is TRBV5-6 and J is TRBJ2-7; TRBD2 agrees at 8 bases. V lost 6 bases and J lost 2; bases outside the gene matches: 4. The CDR3 loop spans 13 amino acids. Germline V lookup: CDR1 SGHDT, CDR2 YYEEEE. CDR3 DNA: TGTGCCAGCAACGACGGGGGGGCCTACGAGCAGTACTTC. Its translation is CASNDGGAYEQYF.

V gene TRBV6-1 combines with J gene TRBJ2-7, with TRBD2 matching over 13 bases. Germline-derived CDR1 and CDR2 are MNHNS and SASEGT. This CDR3 has 15 amino acids. The junction had 6 bases not matched to a gene; V was cut back by 9 bases and J by 1 base. In nucleotides, the CDR3 is TGTGCCAGTGCGAGGACTAGCGGGGGATCCTACGAGCAGTACTTC. It is translated as CASARTSGGSYEQYF.

This chain uses TRBV19 with TRBJ2-2; the D gene is possibly TRBD1 (5 bases). Germline V gene sequence: CDR1 LNHDA, CDR2 SQIVND (reference sequence). V was trimmed by 7 bases and J by 1 base, leaving 7 bases between them. CDR3 size: 13 residues. The CDR3 coding sequence is TGTGCCAGTAATGGACAGAACACCGGGGAGCTGTTTTTT. It is translated as CASNGQNTGELFF.

V is TRBV11-2 and J is TRBJ1-2, with D perhaps matching TRBD1 (5 bases). The CDR3 has 14 residues. V was pared by 5 bases and J by 4 bases, with 14 bases between. CDR1 is SGHAT, CDR2 FQNNGV, per germline. CDR3 coding DNA: TGTGCCAGCAGCCCTTCTCGAGGGGTCTATGGCTACACCTTC. It codes for CASSPSRGVYGYTF. The entire variable domain, with the rest obtained from reference TRBV11-2 and TRBJ1-2, is as follows: EAGVAQSPRYKIIEKRQSVAFWCNPISGHATLYWYQQILGQGPKLLIQFQNNGVVDDSQLPKDRFSAERLKGVDSTLKIQPAKLEDSAVYLCASSPSRGVYGYTFGSGTRLTVV.

The gene calls are TRBV9 and TRBJ2-1, with D tentatively TRBD2 (5 bases). The germline V gene encodes CDR1 SGDLS and CDR2 YYNGEE. The CDR3 has 17 amino acids. Trimming pared 4 bases from V and 0 bases from J, leaving 17 bases between. The CDR3 DNA reads TGTGCCAGCAGCACCCGGACGGAGGTCAGCTCCTACAATGAGCAGTTCTTC. As protein: CASSTRTEVSSYNEQFF.

The rearrangement joins TRBV11-2 to TRBJ2-3; D is ambiguous. CDR1 is SGHAT and CDR2 is FQNNGV in the germline V gene. The CDR3 extends over 13 amino acids. Trimming shortened V by 1 base and J by 6 bases, and 8 bases separated the two germline ends. CDR3 sequence reads: CASSLGGWDTQYF. The CDR3 DNA reads as TGTGCCAGCAGCTTAGGGGGTTGGGATACGCAGTATTTT.

Note on this clone: The sample contains more than one DNA sequence encoding this CDR3. Here the CDR3 DNA reads TGTGCCAGCAGCGTATCACACACCGGGGAGCTGTTTTTT. Amino acids: CASSVSHTGELFF. This sequence joins TRBV9 and TRBJ2-2; D is uncertain. V was cut by 1 base and J by 3 bases, with 4 bases left in between. CDR1 and CDR2 from the germline V gene are SGDLS and YYNGEE. The CDR3 has 13 amino acids.

Concerning this clone itself: This sample also contains other DNA sequences that code for the same CDR3. V is TRBV5-1 and J is TRBJ2-7; 8 bases match TRBD2. Germline V CDR1 and CDR2: SGHRS, YFSETQ. There are 12 residues in the CDR3. The J segment lost 6 bases and the V segment lost 4 bases, leaving 3 bases of the junction unmatched. The chain's CDR3 is CASSPGGGEQYF. CDR3 bases: TGCGCCAGCAGCCCGGGGGGGGGCGAGCAGTACTTC.

This sequence joins TRBV2 and TRBJ2-3; D gene ambiguous. The CDR3 has 14 amino acids. Germline V gene sequence: CDR1 SNHLY, CDR2 FYNNEI. V gave up 6 bases and J gave up 1 base, with 11 bases separating them. For the CDR3, the DNA is TGTGCCAGCAGGGATAGCAGCGGCACAGATACGCAGTATTTT. Amino acid sequence: CASRDSSGTDTQYF.

The genes are TRBV4-2 and TRBJ1-4; no clear D gene. CDR1 and CDR2 (germline): LGHNA, YNFKEQ. The CDR3 has 13 residues. The germline V and J ends were trimmed by 0 bases and 8 bases, with 7 bases remaining between them. This CDR3 is CASSQDLGEKLFF. In DNA, the CDR3 is TGTGCCAGCAGCCAAGACCTGGGGGAAAAACTGTTTTTT.

The rearrangement joins TRBV5-1 to TRBJ2-2; the match to TRBD2 covers 12 bases. V lost 5 bases, J lost 6 bases, and 8 bases stayed unmatched. This CDR3 spans 16 amino acids. Germline CDR1 is SGHRS and CDR2 is YFSETQ. The CDR3 region is CASSPLAGGLAGELFF. CDR3 nucleotide sequence: TGCGCCAGCAGTCCCCTAGCGGGAGGGCTCGCCGGGGAGCTGTTTTTT.

The chain is built from TRBV12-5 and TRBJ1-2, with D perhaps TRBD1 (5 bases). Trimming took 4 bases from V and 8 from J, leaving 14 bases between them. The germline V gene has CDR1 LGHNT and CDR2 FRNRAP. The CDR3 length is 13 residues. The DNA of the CDR3 is TGTGCTAGTGGTTCCTCCGCAGGGTACGGCTACACCTTC. Residues: CASGSSAGYGYTF.

J is TRBJ2-3 and V is TRBV9; D gene ambiguous. The CDR3 runs to 12 residues. Germline V gene sequence: CDR1 SGDLS, CDR2 YYNGEE. V was shortened by 3 bases and J by 9 bases, with 11 bases between the two germline ends. The CDR3 is CASSGLAGTQYF. DNA of the CDR3: TGTGCCAGCAGCGGCTTAGCTGGGACGCAGTATTTT.

The V call is TRBV27, the J call TRBJ2-7; 8 nucleotides line up with TRBD1. Germline-derived CDR1 and CDR2 are MNHEY and SMNVEV (reference sequence). The length of the CDR3 is 13 residues. Losses at the gene ends were 6 bases for V and 2 bases for J; bases not matched to a gene: 3. CDR3 sequence (DNA): TGTGCCAGCAGAACGACAGGGGCCTACGAGCAGTACTTC. It yields the protein CASRTTGAYEQYF.

The chain employs TRBV28 and TRBJ2-3; D is uncertain. V shed 7 bases and J shed 0 bases, with 17 bases lying between them. The CDR3 is 16 amino acids. Germline assignment: CDR1 MDHEN and CDR2 SYDVKM. DNA for the CDR3: TGTGCCAGCACCCCAACCCCCGGGTCTAGCACAGATACGCAGTATTTT. Translated, it gives CASTPTPGSSTDTQYF.

This clone turned up a few times. V gene TRBV5-6 combines with J gene TRBJ1-6; no firm D call. CDR3 length: 12 residues. The germline V and J ends were trimmed by 3 bases and 8 bases, with 6 bases remaining between them. Germline V gene sequence: CDR1 SGHDT, CDR2 YYEEEE. The CDR3 loop is CASSYSDSPLHF. CDR3 nucleotides: TGTGCCAGCAGCTACAGCGATTCACCCCTCCACTTT.